This T cell receptor beta chain was obtained from a study of prognosis after radiotherapy for stage I lung cancer. On the study more broadly: The authors enrolled stage I non-small cell lung cancer patients between April 2018 and January 2019. At a biologically effective dose of at least 100 Gy and in 3 to 5 fractions, SBRT was the radiotherapy delivered. Concurrent therapy was not administered with stereotactic body radiotherapy to any patient.

Amplification of TCR beta CDR3 from genomic DNA used two-round multiplex PCR. For every TRBV and TRBJ gene, a specific primer was used in first-round PCR. TCRdb re-analysed the multiplex PCR reads in MiXCR, keeping a single row per CDR3 protein. The sample holds more than 13,000 distinct CDR3 sequences; 30% are singletons and the top ten take about an eighth. Germline assignment: CDR1 SGHNT and CDR2 YENEEA. The CDR3 runs to 13 residues. V lost 4 bases, J lost 9 bases, and 10 bases lay in between. This clonotype is medium-sized (0.01 to 0.1%) by share. Each of two time points yielded roughly 6 milliliters of peripheral venous blood.

This specimen consisted of PBMCs, obtained before or after stereotactic body radiation therapy (not recorded which). This TCR was recovered from a donor aged 50 or older with non-small cell lung cancer. The chain combines TRBV11-3 with TRBJ1-6; maybe TRBD1 (5 bases). CDR3 region: CASSYDRISPLHF. As DNA, the CDR3 is TGTGCCAGCAGCTACGACAGAATTTCACCCCTCCACTTT.